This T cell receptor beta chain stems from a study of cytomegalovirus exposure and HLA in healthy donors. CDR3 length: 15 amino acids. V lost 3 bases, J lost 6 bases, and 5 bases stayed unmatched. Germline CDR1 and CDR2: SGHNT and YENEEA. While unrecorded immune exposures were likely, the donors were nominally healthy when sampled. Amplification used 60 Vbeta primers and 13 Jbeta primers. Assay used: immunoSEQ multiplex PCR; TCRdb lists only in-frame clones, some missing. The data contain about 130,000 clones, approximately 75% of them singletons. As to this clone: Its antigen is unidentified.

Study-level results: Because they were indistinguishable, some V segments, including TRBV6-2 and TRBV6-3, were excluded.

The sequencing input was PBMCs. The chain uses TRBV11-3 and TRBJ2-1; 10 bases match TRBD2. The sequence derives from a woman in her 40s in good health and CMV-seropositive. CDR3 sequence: CASSFPGLAANEQFF. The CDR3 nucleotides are TGTGCCAGCAGCTTCCCCGGACTAGCGGCCAATGAGCAGTTCTTC.